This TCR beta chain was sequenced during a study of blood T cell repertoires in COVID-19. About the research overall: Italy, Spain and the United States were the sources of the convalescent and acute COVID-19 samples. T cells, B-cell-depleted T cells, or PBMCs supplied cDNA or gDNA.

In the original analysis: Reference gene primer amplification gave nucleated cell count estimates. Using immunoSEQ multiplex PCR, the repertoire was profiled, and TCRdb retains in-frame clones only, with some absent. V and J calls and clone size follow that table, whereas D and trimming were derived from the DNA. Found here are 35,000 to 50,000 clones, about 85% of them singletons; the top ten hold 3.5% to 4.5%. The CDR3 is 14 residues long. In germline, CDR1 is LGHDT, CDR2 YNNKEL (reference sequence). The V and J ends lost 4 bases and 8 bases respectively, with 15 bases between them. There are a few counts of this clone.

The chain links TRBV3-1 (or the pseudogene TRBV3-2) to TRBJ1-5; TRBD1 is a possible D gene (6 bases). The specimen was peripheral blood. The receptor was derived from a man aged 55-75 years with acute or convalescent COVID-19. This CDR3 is CASSPGGAREPQHF. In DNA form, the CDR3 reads TGTGCCAGCAGCCCCGGGGGGGCGAGGGAGCCCCAGCATTTT.